This paragraph covers one T cell receptor beta chain sequence. Germline values: CDR1 SGHTA, CDR2 FQGTGA. This CDR3 is 14 amino acids long. Trimming stripped 5 bases from V and 15 bases from J, with 23 bases between. The sample originates from a study of blood T cell repertoires in COVID-19. Study summary: Some COVID-19 samples were acute and others convalescent; all came from the United States, Italy and Spain.

In the original analysis: Using reference gene primer amplification, nucleated cell counts were estimated. TCRdb keeps only in-frame clones here, not all; method: immunoSEQ multiplex PCR. From that table come the V and J calls and clone size; the DNA was used to work out D and trimming. This table has some 220,000 clones, around 80% appearing once. The sample taken for sequencing was peripheral blood. The V and J genes are TRBV7-3 and TRBJ2-1; weak D call: TRBD1 (6 bases). The origin of this receptor is a woman in her 70s with acute or convalescent COVID-19. The CDR3 region has the DNA TGTGCCAGCAGCCCCAGCCGGGGTACAGGGTGGGTGTTCTTC. Amino acids: CASSPSRGTGWVFF.